These 26 T cell receptor beta chains came from one sample sequenced in a study of blood T cell repertoires in COVID-19. Method: immunoSEQ multiplex PCR; TCRdb's copy keeps in-frame clones and lacks some. In the table there are 50,000 to 70,000 clones, around 90% of which are singletons. Sequenced material: peripheral blood. The receptors derive from a woman older than 75 with active COVID-19.

The chain combines TRBV19 with TRBJ2-1, with D possibly being TRBD2 (5 bases). The CDR3 covers 12 residues. The V gene lost 2 bases and the J gene lost 8 bases, with 7 bases spanning the gap. The germline CDR1 and CDR2 sequences are LNHDA and SQIVND (reference sequence). CDR3 in amino acids: CASSITGDEQFF. CDR3 bases: TGTGCCAGTAGTATAACCGGGGATGAGCAGTTCTTC. Full variable domain (rest looked up from reference TRBV19 and TRBJ2-1): DGGITQSPKYLFRKEGQNVTLSCEQNLNHDAMYWYRQDPGQGLRLIYYSQIVNDFQKGDIAEGYSVSREKKESFPLTVTSAQKNPTAFYLCASSITGDEQFFGPGTRLTVL.

This clone was seen at least ten times. V gene TRBV4-2 combines with J gene TRBJ1-5; 11 bases agree with TRBD1. The CDR3 runs to 16 residues. The V gene's germline CDR1 is LGHNA and CDR2 YNFKEQ. Unmatched junction bases numbered 4, after V lost 4 bases and J lost 2 bases. In DNA, the CDR3 is TGTGCCAGCAGCCCGGGACAGGGGGAAGGCAATCAGCCCCAGCATTTT. Encoded protein: CASSPGQGEGNQPQHF.

This clone is a singleton in its sample. The V and J genes are TRBV28 and TRBJ1-5; TRBD1 might be the D (6 bases). The germline CDR1 and CDR2 sequences are MDHEN and SYDVKM. This CDR3 spans 14 amino acids. The ends were cut back, 6 bases at V and 4 bases at J, with 13 bases in the middle. CDR3 sequence (DNA): TGTGCCAGCAGCGACGGACAGCTGAATCAGCCCCAGCATTTT. This encodes CASSDGQLNQPQHF.

The chain recombines TRBV5-1 with TRBJ2-7; D unresolved. CDR3 length: 13 residues. The V and J ends lost 0 bases and 4 bases respectively, with 8 bases between them. Germline V gene data show CDR1 as SGHRS and CDR2 as YFSETQ. The CDR3 coding sequence is TGCGCCAGCAGCTTGGCCGGGTCATACGAGCAGTACTTC. It is translated as CASSLAGSYEQYF.

V and J are TRBV5-1 and TRBJ2-1, with TRBD2 as a possible D gene (6 bases). The CDR3 loop spans 16 amino acids. The germline gives CDR1 SGHRS, CDR2 YFSETQ. V lost 0 bases to trimming and J lost 9 bases, with 19 bases between them. The CDR3 DNA is TGCGCCAGCAGCTTGGATGAGGGGAGGTCAGGAGGTGAGCAGTTCTTC. It specifies CASSLDEGRSGGEQFF.

The V gene is TRBV5-4, the J gene TRBJ2-7; 10 nucleotides agree with TRBD2. From germline, CDR1 is SGHNT and CDR2 YYREEE (reference sequence). The CDR3 covers 16 residues. J gave up 0 bases and V 6 bases, and 9 bases lay outside the gene matches. The CDR3 protein is CASKAGGPSASYEQYF. CDR3 in DNA: TGTGCCAGCAAAGCGGGAGGGCCAAGCGCCTCCTACGAGCAGTACTTC.

The V call is TRBV10-3, the J call TRBJ1-5; no clear D gene. Trimming pared 11 bases from V and 3 bases from J, leaving 14 bases between. The CDR3 covers 13 residues. Germline V gives CDR1 ENHRY, CDR2 SYGVKD. The chain's CDR3 is CAVSEGFNQPQHF. As DNA, the CDR3 is TGTGCCGTCTCGGAGGGATTCAATCAGCCCCAGCATTTT.

The V and J genes are TRBV5-8 and TRBJ2-3; weak D call: TRBD2 (6 bases). Trimming took off 4 bases at V and 3 bases at J, with 18 bases between the two ends. CDR1 is SGHTS and CDR2 is YDEGEE in the germline V gene. This CDR3 has 16 amino acids. The CDR3 sequence is CASSLQWRGGTDTQYF. The DNA of the CDR3 is TGTGCCAGCAGCCTACAATGGCGGGGAGGTACAGATACGCAGTATTTT.

The V and J genes are TRBV4-1 and TRBJ2-1, with D possibly matching TRBD1 (5 bases). This CDR3 spans 13 amino acids. Germline CDR1 MGHRA, CDR2 YSYEKL. V was shortened by 4 bases and J by 6 bases, with 10 bases between the two germline ends. This chain's CDR3 is CASSRGASNEQFF. The CDR3 nucleotides are TGCGCCAGCAGCCGTGGGGCTAGCAATGAGCAGTTCTTC.

The rearrangement links TRBV11-1 to TRBJ2-5; D call uncertain. The CDR3 length is 15 residues. Germline-derived CDR1 and CDR2 are SGHAT and FQDESV (reference sequence). V lost 3 bases, J lost 4 bases, and 15 bases lay in between. The CDR3 protein is CASSLVSGYRETQYF. DNA for the CDR3: TGTGCCAGCAGCTTGGTATCCGGGTATCGAGAGACCCAGTACTTC.

This chain links TRBV24-1 with TRBJ2-7; possibly TRBD1 for D (6 bases). Trimming removed 7 bases at V and 1 base at J, with 16 bases between. This CDR3 has 15 amino acids. Looked up from germline, CDR1 is KGHDR and CDR2 is SFDVKD. CDR3 in amino acids: CATSAGRGPSYEQYF. The CDR3 nucleotides are TGTGCCACCAGCGCTGGCAGGGGCCCTTCCTACGAGCAGTACTTC.

V is TRBV28 and J is TRBJ2-5; D might be TRBD2 (5 bases). Germline V CDR1 and CDR2: MDHEN, SYDVKM. With 2 bases removed from V and 11 bases from J, the gap between germline ends came to 9 bases. The CDR3 is made up of 11 amino acids. CDR3 amino acids: CASSLEGLQYF. Written as DNA, the CDR3 is TGTGCCAGCAGTTTAGAGGGTCTTCAGTACTTC.

This chain connects TRBV21-1 to TRBJ2-7; TRBD2 is the table's D call, not checked against the DNA. TRBV21-1 is designated a pseudogene. This CDR3 is built from 19 residues. The CDR3, as DNA: TGTGCCAGCAGAGGTCTCCCTCTATTCGACGGGGGGCCACGGAGCGAGCAGTACGTC. Protein sequence: CASRGLPLFDGGPRSEQYV.

This chain connects TRBV3-1 (or the pseudogene TRBV3-2) to TRBJ2-5, with TRBD2 as a possible D gene (6 bases). Germline lookup yields CDR1 LGHDT and CDR2 YNNKEL (reference sequence). The CDR3 is 14 amino acids. V shed 0 bases and J shed 5 bases, with 10 bases lying between them. The CDR3 region has the DNA TGTGCCAGCAGCCAAGAGGAGGCGGGGGAGACCCAGTACTTC. Protein sequence: CASSQEEAGETQYF.

This chain links TRBV6-1 with TRBJ1-2; D may be TRBD1 (6 bases). Trimming shortened V by 1 base and J by 8 bases, and 17 bases separated the two germline ends. The germline V gene encodes CDR1 MNHNS and CDR2 SASEGT. The CDR3 has 15 residues. The chain's CDR3 is CASSEVGVGAGGYTF. The CDR3 DNA reads as TGTGCCAGCAGTGAAGTCGGCGTGGGGGCAGGAGGCTACACCTTC.

The chain links TRBV6-6 to TRBJ2-3; a possible D gene is TRBD2 (5 bases). This CDR3 has 16 residues. Trimming took 2 bases from V and 5 from J, leaving 17 bases between them. The V gene's germline CDR1 is MNHNY and CDR2 SVGAGI (reference sequence). CDR3 sequence reads: CASSYNSGGPEDTQYF. The CDR3 nucleotides are TGTGCCAGCAGTTACAACTCGGGCGGGCCCGAAGATACGCAGTATTTT.

The chain combines TRBV7-6 with TRBJ2-4; 10 nucleotides align to TRBD2. Unmatched junction bases numbered 10, after V lost 3 bases and J lost 2 bases. The length of the CDR3 is 18 residues. Germline CDR1 and CDR2: SGHVS and FNYEAQ. The CDR3 loop is CASSLGLAGDYTKNIQYF. The CDR3 region has the DNA TGTGCCAGCAGCTTGGGGCTAGCGGGAGATTACACCAAAAACATTCAGTACTTC. The complete variable domain, with remaining parts taken from reference TRBV7-6 and TRBJ2-4, reads GAGVSQSPRYKVTKRGQDVALRCDPISGHVSLYWYRQALGQGPEFLTYFNYEAQQDKSGLPNDRFSAERPEGSISTLTIQRTEQRDSAMYRCASSLGLAGDYTKNIQYFGAGTRLSVL.

The chain couples TRBV7-8 to TRBJ2-2; D is uncertain. Germline V CDR1 and CDR2: SGHVS, FQNEAQ. The V end lost 1 base, the J end lost 5 bases, and 11 bases lay between the germline ends. This CDR3 spans 15 amino acids. CDR3 sequence reads: CASSLGLSTTGELFF. The CDR3 DNA sequence: TGTGCCAGCAGCTTAGGCCTTTCCACTACCGGGGAGCTGTTTTTT.

The V and J genes are TRBV27 and TRBJ1-6, with a tentative D call TRBD1 (6 bases). CDR3 length: 13 amino acids. Trimming cost V 9 bases and J 10 bases, with 16 bases left between them. Germline assignment: CDR1 MNHEY and CDR2 SMNVEV (reference sequence). The CDR3 loop is CASTGTPGSPLHF. CDR3 sequence (DNA): TGTGCCAGTACCGGGACACCGGGGTCACCCCTCCACTTT.

The CDR3 DNA reads as TGTGCCAGCAGTCCGGGACAGGGGGACTGGGGAGAGACCCAGTACTTC. The encoded protein is CASSPGQGDWGETQYF. The gene calls are TRBV2 and TRBJ2-5; 11 nucleotides agree with TRBD1. The CDR3 totals 16 residues. The junction had 9 bases not matched to a gene; V was cut back by 5 bases and J by 4 bases. The germline gives CDR1 SNHLY, CDR2 FYNNEI.

The rearrangement uses TRBV27 and TRBJ2-7; D is possibly TRBD2 (6 bases). Between the trimmed V and J ends, which lost 0 bases and 3 bases, there was a span of 9 bases. The CDR3 sequence is 14 residues long. CDR1 is MNHEY, CDR2 SMNVEV, per germline (reference sequence). The CDR3 loop is CASSLSEGIYEQYF. CDR3 sequence (DNA): TGTGCCAGCAGTTTATCGGAGGGAATCTACGAGCAGTACTTC.

This clone is a singleton in its sample. V gene TRBV12-3 or TRBV12-4 combines with J gene TRBJ2-1; 10 bases agree with TRBD1. V shed 7 bases and J 7 bases; nucleotides not matched to a gene: 4. The CDR3 is 13 residues long. The CDR3 nucleotides are TGTGCCAGCATCGGGGACAGGGGTAATGAGCAGTTCTTC. Amino acid sequence: CASIGDRGNEQFF.

The genes are TRBV5-1 and TRBJ2-7; tentative D call: TRBD2 (7 bases). The length of the CDR3 is 15 residues. Per the germline V gene, CDR1 is SGHRS and CDR2 is YFSETQ. The V end lost 4 bases, the J end lost 0 bases, and 14 bases lay between the germline ends. The CDR3, as DNA: TGCGCCAGCAGCCCCAAGGGGGGGGACTCCTACGAGCAGTACGTC. Translating gives CASSPKGGDSYEQYV.

This rearrangement joins TRBV12-1 to TRBJ2-1; whether TRBD2, the table's D call, matches the DNA was not checked. TRBV12-1 is a documented pseudogene. The CDR3 extends over 20 amino acids. CDR3: CASSHRKPGCSGPLYNEQFF. The CDR3 DNA is TGTGCCAGCAGCCATCGCAAACCCGGCTGTAGCGGACCCCTCTACAATGAGCAGTTCTTC.

This clone was counted between two and nine times. The chain uses TRBV19 and TRBJ2-1; possible D gene TRBD2, 5 bases. The V end was cut by 1 base, the J end by 8 bases, with 15 bases between. CDR3 length equals 15 residues. Germline CDR1 and CDR2: LNHDA and SQIVND (reference sequence). CDR3 sequence reads: CASSIGAVSNDEQFF. The CDR3 DNA follows: TGTGCCAGTAGTATAGGAGCGGTAAGCAATGATGAGCAGTTCTTC. Combining the CDR3 with reference TRBV19 and TRBJ2-1 gives the whole variable domain DGGITQSPKYLFRKEGQNVTLSCEQNLNHDAMYWYRQDPGQGLRLIYYSQIVNDFQKGDIAEGYSVSREKKESFPLTVTSAQKNPTAFYLCASSIGAVSNDEQFFGPGTRLTVL.

The genes are TRBV5-6 and TRBJ2-3; D is uncertain. V lost 0 bases and J 3 bases, leaving 8 bases between the germline ends. Per germline, CDR1 SGHDT and CDR2 YYEEEE. There are 14 residues in the CDR3. The CDR3 DNA is TGTGCCAGCAGCTTGGGGTGGCAGACAGATACGCAGTATTTT. Residues: CASSLGWQTDTQYF.